These 20 T cell receptor beta chains originate from one sample sequenced in a study of blood T cell repertoires in COVID-19. Sequencing used immunoSEQ multiplex PCR; TCRdb keeps in-frame clones, though not all of them. This table has about 160,000 clones, approximately 93% appearing once. The sample was peripheral blood. The source of these receptors is a woman aged 55-69 years with COVID-19, enrolled during active disease.

V and J are TRBV7-2 and TRBJ1-5; no clear D. Germline lookup yields CDR1 SGHTA and CDR2 FQGNSA. This CDR3 is built from 14 residues. The ends were cut back, 1 base at V and 5 bases at J, with 9 bases in the middle. CDR3 nucleotides: TGTGCCAGCAGCTTAGTGGCTGGAGATCAGCCCCAGCATTTT. Its protein product is CASSLVAGDQPQHF.

The gene calls are TRBV27 and TRBJ2-1; 10 bases fit TRBD2. J gave up 1 base and V 5 bases, and 5 bases lay outside the gene matches. The germline V gene encodes CDR1 MNHEY and CDR2 SMNVEV (reference sequence). The CDR3 consists of 16 residues. The CDR3 nucleotides read TGTGCCAGCAGTAGGCCTAGCGGGGGATCCTACAATGAGCAGTTCTTC. Its protein product is CASSRPSGGSYNEQFF.

The table lists this clone with a count of one. V is TRBV5-5 and J is TRBJ1-4; 7 nucleotides agree with TRBD1. The V and J ends lost 2 bases and 8 bases, in that order; junction bases with no gene match: 15. The CDR3 sequence is 17 residues long. Germline CDR1 reads SGHKS; CDR2 reads YYEKEE (reference sequence). For the CDR3, the DNA is TGTGCCAGCAGCTTAGGAGGTGCATCCGGGACAGTGGAAAAACTGTTTTTT. Amino acid sequence: CASSLGGASGTVEKLFF.

V gene TRBV3-1 (or the pseudogene TRBV3-2) combines with J gene TRBJ1-6, with TRBD1 as a possible D gene (6 bases). V dropped 1 base and J dropped 7 bases, with 11 bases sitting between them. This CDR3 has 15 amino acids. The germline V gene has CDR1 LGHDT and CDR2 YNNKEL (reference sequence). This CDR3 reads CASSQVAGDNSPLHF. The CDR3, as DNA: TGTGCCAGCAGCCAAGTTGCAGGGGACAATTCACCCCTCCACTTT.

The chain is built from TRBV12-3 or TRBV12-4 and TRBJ1-1; 7 bases map to TRBD1. J gave up 4 bases and V 6 bases, and 5 bases lay outside the gene matches. The CDR3 has 13 amino acids. The CDR3 region has the DNA TGTGCCAGCAGCAGGGGGTATGGCACTGAAGCTTTCTTT. It codes for CASSRGYGTEAFF.

The chain is built from TRBV19 and TRBJ1-6; no reliable D call. The CDR3 has 15 residues. Germline CDR1 is LNHDA and CDR2 is SQIVND (reference sequence). Trimming left V 4 bases short and J 8 bases short, with 15 bases between. For the CDR3, the DNA is TGTGCCAGTAGTAGATCCTTGCGTGATGATTCACCCCTCCACTTT. Protein sequence: CASSRSLRDDSPLHF.

The V gene is TRBV5-1, the J gene TRBJ1-2; D perhaps matches TRBD1 (6 bases). CDR1 and CDR2 from the germline V gene are SGHRS and YFSETQ. V was trimmed by 0 bases and J by 8 bases, leaving 14 bases between them. This CDR3 spans 14 amino acids. The CDR3 loop reads CASSLETGPGGYTF. CDR3 DNA: TGCGCCAGCAGCTTGGAAACAGGGCCGGGGGGCTACACCTTC.

This chain joins TRBV15 and TRBJ2-5; D might be TRBD2 (7 bases). V was clipped by 2 bases and J by 5 bases, with 21 bases between them. The length of the CDR3 is 17 residues. Germline CDR1 LNHNV, CDR2 YYDKDF (reference sequence). CDR3 loop: CATSRYSGEGGFETQYF. CDR3 DNA sequence: TGTGCCACCAGCAGATATTCCGGGGAGGGGGGCTTCGAGACCCAGTACTTC. Based on the CDR3 plus reference TRBV15 and TRBJ2-5, the full variable domain is DAMVIQNPRYQVTQFGKPVTLSCSQTLNHNVMYWYQQKSSQAPKLLFHYYDKDFNNEADTPDNFQSRRPNTSFCFLDIRSPGLGDTAMYLCATSRYSGEGGFETQYFGPGTRLLVL.

The CDR3 DNA sequence: TGTGCCAGCAGCTTAGGGAGAGAGCAGTACTTC. As protein: CASSLGREQYF. The chain uses TRBV7-9 and TRBJ2-7; D remains unclear. V was trimmed by 1 base and J by 7 bases, leaving 5 bases between them. The CDR3 covers 11 residues. CDR1 SEHNR and CDR2 FQNEAQ come from the germline V gene (reference sequence).

The genes are TRBV4-1 and TRBJ2-3; 7 bases line up with TRBD2. Looked up from germline, CDR1 is MGHRA and CDR2 is YSYEKL. This CDR3 has 14 amino acids. Trimming removed 2 bases from V and 5 bases from J; junction bases left unmatched: 4. CDR3 DNA: TGCGCCAGCAGCCAACAGCGGGGTAAAGATACGCAGTATTTT. It is translated as CASSQQRGKDTQYF.

In DNA form, the CDR3 reads TGTGCCAGCAGCTTGGACAGAGACCTTAGGACCCAGTACTTC. It yields the protein CASSLDRDLRTQYF. The chain combines TRBV5-4 with TRBJ2-5, with D unresolved. Germline values: CDR1 SGHNT, CDR2 YYREEE (reference sequence). Trimming left V 0 bases short and J 7 bases short, with 13 bases between. There are 14 residues in the CDR3.

V usage is TRBV7-6 and J usage is TRBJ2-7, with a tentative D call TRBD1 (5 bases). Germline V lookup: CDR1 SGHVS, CDR2 FNYEAQ. The CDR3 length is 15 residues. Trimming shortened V by 4 bases and J by 2 bases, and 15 bases separated the two germline ends. The CDR3 spells CASSSTTGAPYEQYF. The CDR3 region has the DNA TGTGCCAGCAGCTCAACAACAGGTGCCCCCTACGAGCAGTACTTC.

The chain is built from TRBV11-2 and TRBJ1-6; D is ambiguous. This CDR3 contains 14 residues. Trimming stripped 3 bases from V and 8 bases from J, with 11 bases between. Germline V gives CDR1 SGHAT, CDR2 FQNNGV. CDR3 DNA sequence: TGTGCCAGCAGCTTTGGGCCTGTGTATTCACCCCTCCACTTT. Residues: CASSFGPVYSPLHF.

V and J are TRBV9 and TRBJ2-5; TRBD2 agrees at 7 bases. Per the germline V gene, CDR1 is SGDLS and CDR2 is YYNGEE. Trimming took 0 bases from V and 6 from J; bases not matched to a gene: 17. This CDR3 has 18 amino acids. The CDR3 DNA reads as TGTGCCAGCAGCGTAGGAGTAGTGATGGGGACTACTGGGCAGACCCAGTACTTC. Translating gives CASSVGVVMGTTGQTQYF.

This rearrangement joins TRBV5-5 to TRBJ1-4, with D uncertain. Germline CDR1 SGHKS, CDR2 YYEKEE (reference sequence). V dropped 5 bases and J dropped 0 bases, with 11 bases sitting between them. CDR3 length: 15 residues. The CDR3 sequence is CASSSLQTTNEKLFF. CDR3 coding DNA: TGTGCCAGCAGTTCTCTACAGACAACTAATGAAAAACTGTTTTTT.

The V call is TRBV19, the J call TRBJ1-5; 8 bases line up with TRBD1. Trimming removed 6 bases from V and 6 bases from J; junction bases left unmatched: 7. The CDR3 has 14 amino acids. The V gene's germline CDR1 is LNHDA and CDR2 SQIVND (reference sequence). The CDR3 nucleotides are TGTGCCAGTAGCATGACAGGGGAAGGTCAGCCCCAGCATTTT. Residues: CASSMTGEGQPQHF.

The rearrangement links TRBV7-3 to TRBJ2-1, with 8 bases lining up with TRBD2. The germline CDR1 and CDR2 sequences are SGHTA and FQGTGA. The CDR3 contains 17 residues. V gave up 5 bases and J gave up 5 bases; unmatched junction bases: 14. CDR3 nucleotide sequence: TGTGCCAGCAGCCCCGGAGGTACAATACTAGCGGACAATGAGCAGTTCTTC. Translation gives CASSPGGTILADNEQFF.

The chain uses TRBV11-2 and TRBJ2-7, with unresolved D. Trimming pared 5 bases from V and 1 base from J, leaving 6 bases between. The CDR3 has 12 amino acids. Germline CDR1 SGHAT, CDR2 FQNNGV. CDR3 sequence (DNA): TGTGCCAGCAGCCTAAGTTCCTACGAGCAGTACTTC. Protein product: CASSLSSYEQYF.

The chain uses TRBV7-2 and TRBJ2-2, with TRBD2 as a possible D gene (5 bases). Trimming cost V 5 bases and J 1 base, with 14 bases left between them. The germline V gene has CDR1 SGHTA and CDR2 FQGNSA. The CDR3 is 16 amino acids. The CDR3 DNA reads TGTGCCAGCAGCCCGCCTGGAGGCCTGAACACCGGGGAGCTGTTTTTT. Its translation is CASSPPGGLNTGELFF.

The chain couples TRBV7-9 to TRBJ1-3; 8 positions match TRBD1. Germline V gene sequence: CDR1 SEHNR, CDR2 FQNEAQ (reference sequence). The CDR3 consists of 17 residues. The ends lost 5 bases at V and 0 bases at J; junction bases unmatched: 9. CDR3 residues: CASSPLTGAFSGNTIYF. DNA of the CDR3: TGTGCCAGCAGCCCGCTGACAGGGGCTTTCTCTGGAAACACCATATATTTT.